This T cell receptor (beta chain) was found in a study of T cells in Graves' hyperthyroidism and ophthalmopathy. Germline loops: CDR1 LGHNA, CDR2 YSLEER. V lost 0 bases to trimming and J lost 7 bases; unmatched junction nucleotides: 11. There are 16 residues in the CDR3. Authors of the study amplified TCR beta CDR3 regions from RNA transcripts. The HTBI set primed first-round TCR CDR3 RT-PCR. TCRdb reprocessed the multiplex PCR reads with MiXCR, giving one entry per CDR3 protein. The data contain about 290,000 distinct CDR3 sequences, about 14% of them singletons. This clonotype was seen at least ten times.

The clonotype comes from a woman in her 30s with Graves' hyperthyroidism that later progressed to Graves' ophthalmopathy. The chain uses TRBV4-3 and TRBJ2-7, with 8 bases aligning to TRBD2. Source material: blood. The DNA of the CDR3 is TGCGCCAGCAGCCAAGATGCTATTAGCGGGGTTGGGGAGCAGTACTTC. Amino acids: CASSQDAISGVGEQYF.